The clone carrying this T cell receptor beta chain was seen more than once but under ten times. Its antigen remains unidentified. Tagging with unique molecular identifiers was a feature of the TCR beta cDNA libraries. TCRdb called the PCR reads again in MiXCR, with one record for every CDR3 protein. Seen here are fewer than 850,000 distinct CDR3 sequences, roughly 29% observed once, and the top ten hold roughly 0.54%. The data were taken from a study of post-analysis software for immune sequencing data. Study results and limitations: Several TRBV segments were more frequent in patients than controls; TRBV5-6, TRBV5-1 and TRBV20-1 belonged to this group.

This CDR3 spans 16 amino acids. In germline, CDR1 is SQVTM, CDR2 ANQGSEA. V lost 3 bases and J lost 0, with 16 bases in between. This TCR was recovered from a girl aged 10 to 17 with multiple sclerosis. The V gene is TRBV29-1, the J gene TRBJ2-3; D is unresolved. Sequencing was done on a sample of blood. The CDR3 region is CSVDFLRVRSTDTQYF. As DNA, the CDR3 is TGCAGCGTTGATTTCCTAAGGGTTCGTAGCACAGATACGCAGTATTTT.